This entry features one T cell receptor beta chain sequence. Original methodology: Reference gene primer amplification gave estimated nucleated cell counts. TCRdb's copy holds only in-frame clones and misses some; the assay was immunoSEQ multiplex PCR. That table gives V, J and clone size, and the DNA gave D and trimming. The table shows about 34,000 clones, with roughly 73% occurring only once. This entry belongs to a study of blood T cell repertoires in COVID-19. Study summary: Samples taken during acute and convalescent COVID-19 were collected in the United States, Italy and Spain. PBMCs, B-cell-depleted T cells, or T cells were the source of the cDNA or gDNA that made up the material.

Trimming removed 4 bases from V and 1 base from J; junction bases left unmatched: 4. The CDR3 totals 15 residues. CDR1 is MDHEN, CDR2 SYDVKM, per germline. Sequenced material: peripheral blood. The sequence derives from a man older than 75 with active or convalescent COVID-19. The chain is built from TRBV28 and TRBJ1-2; 9 nucleotides line up with TRBD1. This CDR3 is CASSSTGQGNYGYTF. Written as DNA, the CDR3 is TGTGCCAGCAGTTCCACGGGACAGGGTAACTATGGCTACACCTTC.